The 15 T cell receptor beta chains in this list originate from one sample, sequenced in a study of human T cells and chemical hapten exposure. Each CDR3 protein is one row after TCRdb ran MiXCR on the RACE reads. The sample consists of 90,000 or so distinct CDR3 sequences, 10% of them appearing once. This sample's time point: patch test 1, 2 weeks after DPC sensitization. Treatment given: therapeutic diphenylcyclopropenone sensitization with weekly scalp DPC. The sample in question was whole blood, obtained in connection with sensitization to the hapten diphenylcyclopropenone (DPC). All receptors derive from a man in his forties with alopecia areata. Some clones in this sample may be carry-over from other donors' samples.

This clonotype occurred a few times. J is TRBJ2-1 and V is TRBV7-8; 10 nucleotides match TRBD2. Losses at the gene ends were 1 base for V and 6 bases for J; bases not matched to a gene: 3. Germline CDR1 reads SGHVS; CDR2 reads FQNEAQ. This CDR3 contains 15 residues. CDR3 loop: CASSLVSGRANEQFF. The CDR3 nucleotides read TGTGCCAGCAGCTTAGTGAGCGGGAGGGCCAATGAGCAGTTCTTC.

This clonotype was found many times. The chain employs TRBV20-1 and TRBJ2-1; D could derive from TRBD1 or TRBD2 (6 bases each). From germline, CDR1 is DFQATT and CDR2 SNEGSKA (reference sequence). The ends were cut back, 5 bases at V and 4 bases at J, with 21 bases in the middle. CDR3 length: 16 residues. Here the CDR3 reads CSARRGSGGGYNEQFF. CDR3 DNA sequence: TGCAGTGCTCGCCGGGGATCCGGAGGGGGTTACAATGAGCAGTTCTTC.

The gene calls are TRBV6-6 and TRBJ1-2; 12 nucleotides line up with TRBD1. V shed 7 bases, J shed 7 bases, and the junction held 7 bases outside the gene matches. The CDR3 totals 14 residues. Germline CDR1 MNHNY, CDR2 SVGAGI (reference sequence). The CDR3: CASIPGQGAFGYTF. DNA of the CDR3: TGTGCCAGCATCCCGGGACAGGGGGCTTTTGGCTACACCTTC.

This clonotype was picked up a small number of times. This chain uses TRBV12-3 or TRBV12-4 with TRBJ1-1, with D perhaps TRBD1 (5 bases). The germline V and J ends were trimmed by 10 bases and 4 bases, with 22 bases remaining between them. The CDR3 has 15 amino acids. The CDR3 DNA sequence: TGTGCCACCCGGGACTTAGAAGTGGGGTTCACTGAAGCTTTCTTT. As protein: CATRDLEVGFTEAFF.

This clonotype was seen only a few times. The chain is built from TRBV7-2 and TRBJ1-5, with TRBD1 matching over 10 bases. The J segment lost 6 bases and the V segment lost 1 base, leaving 9 bases of the junction unmatched. Germline V gives CDR1 SGHTA, CDR2 FQGNSA. The CDR3 is 17 residues long. This chain's CDR3 is CASSLGTGGVLRQPQHF. In DNA, the CDR3 is TGTGCCAGCAGCTTAGGGACAGGGGGAGTTTTGCGTCAGCCCCAGCATTTT.

A few counts support this clonotype. The chain employs TRBV5-4 and TRBJ2-7; D gene uncertain. CDR3 length equals 14 residues. The germline CDR1 and CDR2 sequences are SGHNT and YYREEE (reference sequence). The germline V and J ends were trimmed by 4 bases and 0 bases, with 11 bases remaining between them. The CDR3 DNA reads TGTGCCAGCAGCACGACATCGAGCTCCTACGAGCAGTACTTC. Its translation: CASSTTSSSYEQYF. The full variable domain, in which reference TRBV5-4 and TRBJ2-7 provide the parts outside the CDR3, is ETGVTQSPTHLIKTRGQQVTLRCSSQSGHNTVSWYQQALGQGPQFIFQYYREEENGRGNFPPRFSGLQFPNYSSELNVNALELDDSALYLCASSTTSSSYEQYFGPGTRLTVT.

This clonotype was seen a handful of times. The rearrangement links TRBV9 to TRBJ2-3; possible D gene TRBD1, 6 bases. Germline assignment: CDR1 SGDLS and CDR2 YYNGEE. V lost 1 base and J lost 1, with 10 bases in between. CDR3 size: 15 residues. CDR3 sequence (DNA): TGTGCCAGCAGCGTAACAGGGTGGGGCACAGATACGCAGTATTTT. Translating it yields CASSVTGWGTDTQYF. Using reference TRBV9 and TRBJ2-3 for the parts outside the CDR3, the full variable domain is DSGVTQTPKHLITATGQRVTLRCSPRSGDLSVYWYQQSLDQGLQFLIQYYNGEERAKGNILERFSAQQFPDLHSELNLSSLELGDSALYFCASSVTGWGTDTQYFGPGTRLTVL.

This clonotype was detected only a few times. The rearrangement joins TRBV30 to TRBJ2-3; D is ambiguous. The germline V gene encodes CDR1 GTSNPN and CDR2 SVGIG (reference sequence). The CDR3 runs to 12 residues. V lost 3 bases to trimming and J lost 5 bases, with 9 bases between them. For the CDR3, the DNA is TGTGCCTGGAGCGGTTACCAAGATACGCAGTATTTT. This gives the protein CAWSGYQDTQYF.

In its sample, this clonotype was seen a few times. The rearrangement links TRBV12-3 or TRBV12-4 to TRBJ2-7; D might be TRBD1 (6 bases). The CDR3 spans 14 residues. V lost 6 bases to trimming and J lost 0 bases, with 12 bases between them. CDR3 DNA: TGTGCCAGCAGCTCAGGACAGAGCTCCTACGAGCAGTACGTC. It codes for CASSSGQSSYEQYV.

This clonotype was seen repeatedly, ten times or more. The V call is TRBV19, the J call TRBJ1-5, with D unresolved. The V end lost 6 bases, the J end lost 1 base, and 10 bases lay between the germline ends. CDR3 size: 14 residues. CDR1 and CDR2 (germline): LNHDA, SQIVND (reference sequence). This chain's CDR3 is CASRVRVSNQPQHF. The CDR3 region has the DNA TGTGCCAGTAGGGTAAGGGTCAGCAATCAGCCCCAGCATTTT.

Comment on this clonotype: A read error is possible here, since a much larger clone lies one base away. The V and J genes are TRBV20-1 and TRBJ2-3; D is perhaps TRBD1 (5 bases). CDR1 and CDR2 (germline): DFQATT, SNEGSKA (reference sequence). The CDR3 contains 12 residues. The CDR3: CSADDATGTQYF. The CDR3 DNA is TGCAGTGCCGACGATGCCACAGGTACGCAGTATTTT.

This clonotype was picked up a small number of times. The gene calls are TRBV5-1 and TRBJ2-5; 9 bases map to TRBD2. Germline values: CDR1 SGHRS, CDR2 YFSETQ. The CDR3 runs to 15 residues. The V segment lost 1 base and the J segment 4 bases; nucleotides outside the gene matches: 5. In nucleotides, the CDR3 is TGCGCCAGCAGCTTGAGCGGCGGGAGGGTAGAGACCCAGTACTTC. Translated: CASSLSGGRVETQYF.

This clonotype showed up many times. The chain links TRBV19 to TRBJ2-6; no firm D call. The germline V gene encodes CDR1 LNHDA and CDR2 SQIVND (reference sequence). Deletions cut 8 bases from V and 0 bases from J, with 11 bases between. CDR3 size: 15 residues. The CDR3 nucleotides read TGTGCCAGTTCACAGCAGAGCTCTGGGGCCAACGTCCTGACTTTC. Translated, it gives CASSQQSSGANVLTF.

This clonotype was recorded a few times. This chain uses TRBV5-1 with TRBJ2-7; 7 bases fit TRBD1. This CDR3 comprises 13 residues. Germline V gene sequence: CDR1 SGHRS, CDR2 YFSETQ. V shed 3 bases, J shed 5 bases, and the junction held 5 bases outside the gene matches. The CDR3 sequence is CASSSTGLNEQYF. The CDR3 DNA reads TGCGCCAGCAGCTCGACAGGGTTGAACGAGCAGTACTTC.

This chain connects TRBV6-2 or TRBV6-3 to TRBJ2-7; D perhaps matches TRBD2 (6 bases). Germline CDR1 is MNHEY and CDR2 is SVGEGT. V was clipped by 5 bases and J by 3 bases, with 8 bases between them. The CDR3 runs to 12 residues. CDR3 region: CASSPGVYEQYV. The CDR3 bases are TGTGCCAGCAGTCCGGGGGTCTACGAGCAGTACGTC.